Below, 16 T cell receptor beta chains from the same sample are listed, as sequenced in a study of patients and donors after allogeneic stem cell transplantation. Each CDR3 protein is one row after TCRdb ran MiXCR on the RT-PCR reads. The sample contains around 82,000 distinct CDR3 sequences, roughly 4.9% of which appear only once. Specimen: blood, either unsorted or a sorted T cell fraction (not recorded which). The receptors derive from a human donor who was either an allogeneic HSCT recipient or a stem cell or donor lymphocyte infusion donor (not recorded which). It is not recorded whose cells these are; they may come from a transplant donor.

This clonotype came up many times. V usage is TRBV20-1 and J usage is TRBJ2-1, with D possibly being TRBD2 (7 bases). This CDR3 region has 14 residues. CDR1 is DFQATT, CDR2 SNEGSKA, per germline (reference sequence). V shed 6 bases and J shed 4 bases, with 16 bases lying between them. For the CDR3, the DNA is TGCAGTGCCGAGGGGGGGGCCCTTTACAATGAGCAGTTCTTC. Translated, it gives CSAEGGALYNEQFF.

This clonotype was observed many times. The V gene is TRBV4-2, the J gene TRBJ1-1; 8 bases agree with TRBD1. V lost 0 bases to trimming and J lost 3 bases; unmatched junction nucleotides: 12. Germline values: CDR1 LGHNA, CDR2 YNFKEQ. There are 18 residues in the CDR3. CDR3 bases: TGTGCCAGCAGCCAAGATTCCGGGGCAGGGGGCAGGTACACTGAAGCTTTCTTT. Encoded protein: CASSQDSGAGGRYTEAFF.

The sample holds many counts of this clonotype. The chain links TRBV28 to TRBJ2-7; D is possibly TRBD1 (5 bases). Trimming removed 6 bases from V and 2 bases from J, with 11 bases in between. Germline V lookup: CDR1 MDHEN, CDR2 SYDVKM. This CDR3 has 13 residues. DNA of the CDR3: TGTGCCAGCAGCTCCCTGGGGCCCTACGAGCAGTACTTC. As protein: CASSSLGPYEQYF.

This clonotype has a handful of counts. This sequence joins TRBV15 and TRBJ1-5; no clear D gene. V was cut by 1 base and J by 1 base, with 5 bases left in between. From germline, CDR1 is LNHNV and CDR2 YYDKDF (reference sequence). The CDR3 has 14 amino acids. CDR3 nucleotides: TGTGCCACCAGCAGAGGGGTAAGCAATCAGCCCCAGCATTTT. This codes for CATSRGVSNQPQHF.

Only a few counts were recorded for this clonotype. The chain joins TRBV7-3 to TRBJ2-2; D might be TRBD2 (6 bases). The germline gives CDR1 SGHTA, CDR2 FQGTGA. V lost 3 bases, J lost 0 bases, and 14 bases lay in between. The CDR3 runs 17 residues. CDR3 sequence (DNA): TGTGCCAGCAGCTTGAACCTCCGGGGGACGAACACCGGGGAGCTGTTTTTT. This encodes CASSLNLRGTNTGELFF.

This clonotype was counted ten times or more. The chain links TRBV5-1 to TRBJ2-1, with 14 bases matching TRBD2. Germline CDR1 SGHRS, CDR2 YFSETQ. V was clipped by 4 bases and J by 4 bases; unmatched bases: 10. This CDR3 comprises 18 residues. The CDR3 DNA reads as TGCGCCAGCAGCCCAGGAAAGGGGACTAGCGGGGGTTACAATGAGCAGTTCTTC. This codes for CASSPGKGTSGGYNEQFF.

V usage is TRBV3-1 and J usage is TRBJ1-1, with TRBD1 matching over 9 bases. The J segment lost 6 bases and the V segment lost 3 bases, leaving 8 bases of the junction unmatched. The CDR3 has 15 amino acids. In germline, CDR1 is LGHDT, CDR2 YNNKEL (reference sequence). CDR3 DNA: TGTGCCAGCAGCCACCTGACAGGGGGGATGTCTGAAGCTTTCTTT. This translates into CASSHLTGGMSEAFF.

In this sample, this clonotype turned up many times. The J gene is TRBJ1-5, the V gene TRBV18; no clear D. Trimming stripped 1 base from V and 2 bases from J, with 3 bases between. Germline assignment: CDR1 KGHSH and CDR2 LQKENI. The CDR3 consists of 13 residues. The CDR3 nucleotides are TGTGCCAGCTCACCACAACGCAATCAGCCCCAGCATTTT. Translated, it gives CASSPQRNQPQHF.

This clonotype was seen many times. The rearrangement uses TRBV6-1 and TRBJ1-4; the match to TRBD1 covers 7 bases. CDR3 length equals 16 residues. Trimming removed 7 bases from V and 4 bases from J; junction bases left unmatched: 12. Germline values: CDR1 MNHNS, CDR2 SASEGT. This CDR3 reads CASTLEDRAINEKLFF. CDR3 coding DNA: TGTGCCAGCACCCTAGAAGACAGGGCGATTAATGAAAAACTGTTTTTT.

This clonotype was seen at least ten times. This chain connects TRBV7-9 to TRBJ1-5, with D perhaps matching TRBD1 (5 bases). Germline CDR1 SEHNR, CDR2 FQNEAQ (reference sequence). V was cut by 2 bases and J by 3 bases, with 8 bases left in between. This CDR3 is built from 14 residues. DNA of the CDR3: TGTGCCAGCAGCTTATCAGGGCTCAATCAGCCCCAGCATTTT. This gives the protein CASSLSGLNQPQHF.

This clonotype was counted ten times or more. The chain links TRBV3-1 to TRBJ2-2; no firm D call. This CDR3 has 14 amino acids. The V gene's germline CDR1 is LGHDT and CDR2 YNNKEL (reference sequence). With 1 base removed from V and 3 bases from J, the gap between germline ends came to 6 bases. CDR3 in DNA: TGTGCCAGCAGCCAAGTAAGGTACACCGGGGAGCTGTTTTTT. It codes for CASSQVRYTGELFF.

There are many counts of this clonotype. The chain uses TRBV5-1 and TRBJ2-3, with a weak D call TRBD1 (5 bases). Trimming shortened V by 5 bases and J by 1 base, and 17 bases separated the two germline ends. This CDR3 is built from 16 residues. CDR1 and CDR2 from the germline V gene are SGHRS and YFSETQ. CDR3: CASRPVGALGTDTQYF. Written as DNA, the CDR3 is TGCGCCAGCAGACCCGTTGGGGCACTCGGCACAGATACGCAGTATTTT.

The chain recombines TRBV24-1 with TRBJ2-5; 7 positions match TRBD2. Germline CDR1 is KGHDR and CDR2 is SFDVKD. CDR3 length: 14 residues. J gave up 4 bases and V 5 bases, and 6 bases lay outside the gene matches. The CDR3, as DNA: TGTGCCACCAGTGGGGGGGGTGTAGGAGAGACCCAGTACTTC. Its protein product is CATSGGGVGETQYF.

This clonotype appeared many times. This chain connects TRBV7-9 to TRBJ2-7; maybe TRBD1 (5 bases). The CDR3 totals 14 residues. Trimming removed 0 bases at V and 3 bases at J, with 9 bases between. Germline V gene sequence: CDR1 SEHNR, CDR2 FQNEAQ (reference sequence). In DNA, the CDR3 is TGTGCCAGCAGCTTAGCAGGGGTTAACTACGAGCAGTACTTC. It yields the protein CASSLAGVNYEQYF.

This clonotype showed up many times. The rearrangement links TRBV5-1 to TRBJ1-2, with 11 bases fitting TRBD1. CDR3 length: 16 residues. V was clipped by 4 bases and J by 7 bases; unmatched bases: 12. Germline V CDR1 and CDR2: SGHRS, YFSETQ. The CDR3 sequence: CASSQDSGTGGSGYTF. The CDR3 DNA is TGCGCCAGCAGCCAGGACTCCGGGACAGGGGGAAGTGGCTACACCTTC.

This clonotype was observed a few times. V and J are TRBV3-1 and TRBJ2-1, with TRBD2 identical over 14 bases. The CDR3 spans 17 residues. V lost 6 bases to trimming and J lost 8 bases; unmatched junction nucleotides: 12. Germline V lookup: CDR1 LGHDT, CDR2 YNNKEL (reference sequence). CDR3 nucleotides: TGTGCCAGCAGGGCCGGATCGGGACTAGCGGGAGTAGATGAGCAGTTCTTC. Protein: CASRAGSGLAGVDEQFF.